Listed below are T cell receptor beta chains from one sample, sequenced in a study of cytomegalovirus exposure and HLA in healthy donors. This table comes from immunoSEQ multiplex PCR, and its TCRdb copy is limited to in-frame clones, with some not included. The table includes 99,000 or so clones, around 83% detected once. Sequencing input: PBMCs. The receptors were gathered from a woman younger than 30 in good health and CMV-seropositive. CDR3s include the opening cysteine and the closing phenylalanine or tryptophan. The D gene is left open where the match is weak. Clone size is given for some rows only: seen once, a few or many times, or a class if the clone is expanded.

d_call j_call v_call clone_size cdr3_aa cdr3_nt
TRBD2 TRBJ2-2 TRBV19 . CASSGRLAGWLFF TGTGCCAGTAGTGGAAGACTAGCCGGGTGGCTGTTTTTT
TRBD2 TRBJ2-5 TRBV2 . CASSLAGVSETQYF TGTGCCAGCAGCCTAGCGGGAGTTTCAGAGACCCAGTACTTC
TRBD2 TRBJ2-3 TRBV7-9 . CASSFGGLAGVLNTQYF TGTGCCAGCAGCTTTGGGGGACTAGCGGGAGTTTTAAATACGCAGTATTTT
. TRBJ1-2 TRBV9 . CASSVLPIDRNYGYTF TGTGCCAGCAGCGTACTCCCCATTGACAGAAACTATGGCTACACCTTC
. TRBJ2-5 TRBV10-2 once CASSISGRRSETQYF TGCGCCAGCAGTATCTCAGGGAGGCGCTCAGAGACCCAGTACTTC
TRBD2 TRBJ2-2 TRBV11-1 once CASSLLAGALTTGELFF TGTGCCAGCAGCTTATTAGCGGGAGCCTTGACCACCGGGGAGCTGTTTTTT
. TRBJ2-6 TRBV19 . CASSGRGANVLTF TGTGCCAGTAGTGGGCGCGGGGCCAACGTCCTGACTTTC
. TRBJ2-7 TRBV27 . CASLPPGHSYEQYF TGTGCCTCCCTCCCCCCGGGACACTCCTACGAGCAGTACTTC
. TRBJ1-2 TRBV13 . CASSLGRGTDYGYTF TGTGCCAGCAGCTTGGGGAGGGGTACGGACTATGGCTACACCTTC
TRBD1 TRBJ1-3 TRBV27 . CASRPQGAGDTIYF TGTGCCAGCAGGCCACAGGGGGCCGGGGACACCATATATTTT
. TRBJ2-2 TRBV2 . CASSESPGLGELFF TGTGCCAGCAGTGAGTCTCCAGGGTTGGGGGAGCTGTTTTTT
. TRBJ1-3 TRBV7-6 . CASSIRQASGNTIYF TGTGCCAGCAGCATTAGACAAGCCTCTGGAAACACCATATATTTT
. TRBJ2-7 TRBV28 . CASSYRRGGGDF TGTGCCAGCAGTTATCGGAGGGGCGGGGGCGACTTC
. TRBJ2-7 TRBV29-1 . CSVERGSSREQYF TGCAGCGTTGAACGGGGGTCCTCTCGCGAGCAGTACTTC
. TRBJ2-5 TRBV7-7 . CASSFGWGSPQETQYF TGTGCTAGCAGCTTCGGGTGGGGCAGCCCCCAAGAGACCCAGTACTTC
TRBD2 TRBJ2-5 TRBV28 once CASSPLAGGETQYF TGTGCCAGCAGCCCACTAGCGGGAGGAGAGACCCAGTACTTC
. TRBJ1-5 TRBV4-1 . CASSPEQGGYSNQPQHF TGCGCCAGCAGCCCCGAACAGGGTGGCTATAGCAATCAGCCCCAGCATTTT
. TRBJ2-3 TRBV18 . CASSLAGLTDTQYF TGTGCCAGCTCCCTGGCAGGGCTGACAGATACGCAGTATTTT
TRBD2 TRBJ2-1 TRBV19 . CASSGLAGGYNEQFF TGTGCCAGTAGTGGACTAGCGGGGGGATACAATGAGCAGTTCTTC
TRBD1 TRBJ1-2 TRBV2 . CASILRDRVGYTF TGTGCCAGCATTTTACGGGACAGGGTTGGCTACACCTTC
TRBD1 TRBJ2-5 TRBV9 . CASSEGQGQTQYF TGTGCCAGCAGCGAGGGACAGGGTCAGACCCAGTACTTC
TRBD1 TRBJ1-2 TRBV19 once CASRHRGGQEYGYTF TGTGCCAGTCGCCATAGAGGGGGACAGGAATATGGCTACACCTTC
. TRBJ1-3 TRBV10-2 . CASRVWGGNTIYF TGCGCCAGCAGGGTCTGGGGGGGGAACACCATATATTTT
. TRBJ1-2 TRBV4-2 . CASSQGGDYGYTF TGTGCCAGCAGCCAGGGGGGGGACTATGGCTACACCTTC
. TRBJ1-4 TRBV15 few CATSRGTNEKLFF TGTGCCACCAGCAGGGGCACTAATGAAAAACTGTTTTTT
TRBD1 TRBJ2-1 TRBV4-1 . CASSGTGPPYNEQFF TGCGCCAGCAGCGGGACAGGACCTCCCTACAATGAGCAGTTCTTC
. TRBJ1-5 TRBV5-6 . CASSLAGGGANNQPQHF TGTGCCAGCAGCTTGGCCGGTGGAGGGGCTAACAATCAGCCCCAGCATTTT
. TRBJ2-5 TRBV28 . CASSPPYQETQYF TGTGCCAGCAGCCCCCCTTACCAAGAGACCCAGTACTTC
. TRBJ2-2 TRBV10-1 once CASSLSTGELFF TGCGCCAGCAGTTTATCCACCGGGGAGCTGTTTTTT
TRBD2 TRBJ2-5 TRBV5-6 . CASSLAPFATQRGAMTQYF TGTGCCAGCAGTCTGGCGCCTTTTGCTACTCAGCGGGGGGCCATGACCCAGTACTTC
TRBD1 TRBJ1-2 TRBV27 . CASSFRGQDGYTF TGTGCCAGCAGTTTCAGGGGGCAAGACGGCTACACCTTC
. TRBJ2-1 TRBV5-6 . CASSFASVVSYNEQFF TGTGCCAGCAGCTTTGCTAGCGTCGTTTCCTACAATGAGCAGTTCTTC
TRBD1 TRBJ1-1 TRBV7-3 . CASSHGTGPNTEAFF TGTGCCAGCAGCCACGGGACAGGACCGAACACTGAAGCTTTCTTT
TRBD2 TRBJ2-3 TRBV29-1 . CSIRTSGISTDTQYF TGCAGCATCCGGACTAGCGGGATAAGCACAGATACGCAGTATTTT
TRBD1 TRBJ1-2 TRBV7-9 . CASSLGQSPRFTF TGTGCCAGCAGCTTGGGACAGTCCCCTCGCTTTACCTTC
. TRBJ2-4 TRBV30 . CAWSAPGLGSFKNIQYF TGTGCCTGGAGTGCCCCAGGTCTAGGGAGTTTCAAAAACATTCAGTACTTC
TRBD1 TRBJ1-6 TRBV5-5 . CASSFSGQGSSPLHF TGTGCCAGCAGCTTCTCGGGACAGGGGAGTTCACCCCTCCACTTT
. TRBJ2-5 TRBV29-1 . CSVRAGEETQYF TGCAGCGTCCGCGCAGGGGAAGAGACCCAGTACTTC
. TRBJ1-1 TRBV23-1 . CASSQPSGRTEAFF TGCGCCAGCAGTCAACCCAGTGGGCGCACTGAAGCTTTCTTT